These 11 T cell receptor beta chains share one sample of origin, sequenced in a study of blood T cell repertoires in COVID-19 (dated by TCRdb to the early 2020s). To prepare the library, the immunoSEQ multiplex PCR assay was applied. The source is immuneACCESS, and TCRdb retained only in-frame sequences with V and J called. Part of the clones is not carried over; for the studies checked, unresolved V genes explain less than half of this, and the remainder is unexplained. For this sample the table gives 150,000 to 200,000 clones, of which 65% to 85% were detected only once. Under 5.5% of the sample is taken by the ten largest. The material sequenced was peripheral blood. These receptors originate from a woman aged 25 to 45 with acute or convalescent COVID-19.

The chain uses TRBV30 and TRBJ1-2; 8 bases are shared with TRBD1. CDR1 GTSNPN and CDR2 SVGIG come from the germline V gene (reference sequence). There are 13 residues in the CDR3. J lost 4 bases, V lost 8 bases, and 9 bases had no gene match. The CDR3 protein is CAGRQGFVYGYTF. DNA for the CDR3: TGTGCCGGTCGACAGGGGTTCGTCTATGGCTACACCTTC. Variable domain in full (rest from reference TRBV30 and TRBJ1-2): SQTIHQWPATLVQPVGSPLSLECTVEGTSNPNLYWYRQAAGRGLQLLFYSVGIGQISSEVPQNLSASRPQDRQFILSSKKLLLSDSGFYLCAGRQGFVYGYTFGSGTRLTVV.

The V and J genes are TRBV7-9 and TRBJ2-3; perhaps TRBD2 as D (5 bases). The CDR3 extends over 16 amino acids. V lost 2 bases and J lost 0, with 12 bases in between. CDR1 and CDR2 (germline): SEHNR, FQNEAQ (reference sequence). The CDR3 region is CASSLRGALSTDTQYF. CDR3 sequence (DNA): TGTGCCAGCAGCTTACGGGGAGCCCTTAGCACAGATACGCAGTATTTT.

The genes are TRBV27 and TRBJ1-2; 8 bases agree with TRBD1. This CDR3 contains 16 residues. J lost 4 bases, V lost 2 bases, and 9 bases had no gene match. Germline CDR1 MNHEY, CDR2 SMNVEV (reference sequence). The CDR3 protein is CASSLRSGGAGYGYTF. DNA of the CDR3: TGTGCCAGCAGTTTAAGGTCAGGGGGCGCAGGCTATGGCTACACCTTC.

This clone was seen many times. This chain connects TRBV4-3 to TRBJ1-3; D uncertain. In germline, CDR1 is LGHNA, CDR2 YSLEER. Trimming shortened V by 0 bases and J by 0 bases, and 12 bases separated the two germline ends. CDR3 length: 17 residues. CDR3 residues: CASSQEAQAFSGNTIYF. The DNA of the CDR3 is TGCGCCAGCAGCCAAGAGGCCCAGGCGTTCTCTGGAAACACCATATATTTT.

The chain recombines TRBV27 with TRBJ2-1; 8 nucleotides match TRBD1. V lost 7 bases to trimming and J lost 12 bases; unmatched junction nucleotides: 11. The CDR3 is made up of 13 amino acids. The V gene's germline CDR1 is MNHEY and CDR2 SMNVEV (reference sequence). As DNA, the CDR3 is TGTGCCAGCACCCCTTCAGGGGGCGGATCGCAGTTCTTC. Protein product: CASTPSGGGSQFF.

In this sample, this clone turned up once. The chain employs TRBV29-1 and TRBJ2-7, with a weak D call TRBD1 (6 bases). The germline gives CDR1 SQVTM, CDR2 ANQGSEA. The CDR3 runs to 12 residues. The V end lost 6 bases, the J end lost 5 bases, and 14 bases lay between the germline ends. CDR3 in DNA: TGCAGCGTGGTGATCAGGGGACACGAGCAGTACTTC. This encodes CSVVIRGHEQYF.

This chain joins TRBV14 and TRBJ2-3; D possibly corresponds to TRBD1 (6 bases). Germline lookup yields CDR1 SGHDN and CDR2 FVKESK. The V end lost 1 base, the J end lost 4 bases, and 12 bases lay between the germline ends. CDR3 length: 15 amino acids. The CDR3 here is CASSQGAKGADTQYF. The CDR3, as DNA: TGTGCCAGCAGCCAAGGAGCGAAGGGGGCAGATACGCAGTATTTT.

This chain links TRBV13 with TRBJ2-7; D gene unclear. There are 16 residues in the CDR3. Germline values: CDR1 PRHDT, CDR2 FYEKMQ (reference sequence). V lost 4 bases, J lost 2 bases, and 18 bases lay in between. The CDR3 DNA is TGTGCCAGCAGCTCCACCCGAGATCCCTACGCCTACGAGCAGTACTTC. This encodes CASSSTRDPYAYEQYF.

This rearrangement joins TRBV7-8 to TRBJ1-2, with D tentatively TRBD1 (6 bases). The germline V and J ends were trimmed by 2 bases and 2 bases, with 12 bases remaining between them. Germline V gene lookup returns CDR1 SGHVS and CDR2 FQNEAQ. This CDR3 is 15 amino acids long. The CDR3 spells CASSLRGQFNYGYTF. The CDR3 coding sequence is TGTGCCAGCAGCTTAAGAGGACAGTTCAACTATGGCTACACCTTC.

V is TRBV5-4 and J is TRBJ2-7; weak D call: TRBD2 (6 bases). Trimming removed 3 bases at V and 3 bases at J, with 19 bases between. The CDR3 sequence is 16 residues long. Germline V gene lookup returns CDR1 SGHNT and CDR2 YYREEE (reference sequence). This CDR3 reads CASSSSRDFNFYEQYF. CDR3 nucleotides: TGTGCCAGCAGCTCCTCTCGGGACTTCAATTTCTACGAGCAGTACTTC.

As for this clone: The germline gene is not matched at one end of the junction; a read error may be the cause. The rearrangement joins TRBV27 to TRBJ1-5; TRBD1 matches at 8 bases. CDR1 and CDR2 from the germline V gene are MNHEY and SMNVEV (reference sequence). The CDR3 totals 15 residues. CDR3 region: CASSLSAGGRQPQHF. The CDR3 DNA sequence: TGTGCCAGCAGTCTATCCGCAGGGGGCCGGCAGCCCCAGCATTTT.